This TCR beta chain was identified in a study of T cell repertoires in cytomegalovirus infection. Details on this clonotype: Its specificity is unknown.

The CDR3 has 17 amino acids. The ends were cut back, 5 bases at V and 7 bases at J, with 23 bases in the middle. In TCRdb, the reads were re-called with MiXCR into one record per CDR3 protein. The data contain over 40,000 distinct CDR3 sequences, roughly a fifth of them singletons. The rearrangement joins TRBV12-3 or TRBV12-4 to TRBJ1-4; TRBD1 might be the D (5 bases). Sample: CD8+ T cells from cultured PBMCs, taken from culture after CMV antigen stimulation. The clonotype comes from a human donor in good health (CMV status not recorded). Some clones in this sample may be carry-over from other donors' samples. For the CDR3, the DNA is TGTGCCAGCAGTCCCAGCCATGGTGGGGCCTTCAGTGAAAAACTGTTTTTT. Its protein product is CASSPSHGGAFSEKLFF.